The TCR beta chain under discussion was sequenced for a study of cytomegalovirus exposure and HLA in healthy donors. About the research overall: Around 80 million unique TCRs from HLA-typed donors were held in an early data release.

With 60 Vbeta and 13 Jbeta primers, the PCR was carried out. The authors' processing: Later, an analysis found 75 million to 100 million unique TCR beta chains, and around 10 million of these were shared. Libraries were prepared by immunoSEQ multiplex PCR; TCRdb keeps only in-frame clonotypes and omits some of them. V and J calls and clone size are copied from that table; D and trimming were computed from the DNA. The sample lists 130,000 to 150,000 clones, approximately 79% occurring once. The source material was PBMCs. This receptor was obtained from a woman in her thirties or forties in good health and CMV-seropositive.

CDR3 residues: CASSLLGGSGNTIYF. Here the CDR3 DNA reads TGCGCCAGCAGCTTGTTGGGGGGCTCTGGAAACACCATATATTTT. The chain has TRBV5-1 and TRBJ1-3; D may be TRBD1 (5 bases). Germline values: CDR1 SGHRS, CDR2 YFSETQ. The CDR3 is made up of 15 amino acids. V lost 1 base to trimming and J lost 0 bases, with 8 bases between them. Supplemented by reference TRBV5-1 and TRBJ1-3, the full variable domain reads KAGVTQTPRYLIKTRGQQVTLSCSPISGHRSVSWYQQTPGQGLQFLFEYFSETQRNKGNFPGRFSGRQFSNSRSEMNVSTLELGDSALYLCASSLLGGSGNTIYFGEGSWLTVV.